Below, 20 T cell receptor beta chains from the same sample are listed, as sequenced in a study of blood T cells in healthy people across ages. The second PCR ran roughly 7 to 11 cycles with a sample-barcoded 5' primer and J-beta primers. TCRdb recomputed calls from the 5' RACE reads with MiXCR, one row per CDR3 protein. The data contain 1.5 million to 2 million distinct CDR3 sequences, 49% of them singletons. Sequencing input: blood. All receptors come from a woman aged 40 to 50 in good health.

The chain is built from TRBV2 and TRBJ1-2; tentatively, D is TRBD1 (5 bases). Germline CDR1 reads SNHLY; CDR2 reads FYNNEI. V lost 2 bases to trimming and J lost 0 bases, with 22 bases between them. The CDR3 is 19 amino acids. The CDR3 nucleotides read TGTGCCAGCAGTGAACCCTCATCGATGACAGAGACCGCTAACTATGGCTACACCTTC. This sequence encodes CASSEPSSMTETANYGYTF.

The J gene is TRBJ1-2, the V gene TRBV2, with D possibly TRBD1 on 6 matching bases. This CDR3 is built from 15 residues. The germline V gene has CDR1 SNHLY and CDR2 FYNNEI. With 1 base removed from V and 4 bases from J, the gap between germline ends came to 13 bases. As DNA, the CDR3 is TGTGCCAGCAGTGAAGGGGTTAGGACAGCCTATGGCTACACCTTC. Residues: CASSEGVRTAYGYTF.

The count of this clonotype is one. The chain has TRBV7-2 and TRBJ1-1; D may be TRBD1 (5 bases). Germline V gives CDR1 SGHTA, CDR2 FQGNSA. With 3 bases removed from V and 3 bases from J, the gap between germline ends came to 11 bases. The CDR3 is 14 residues long. CDR3 bases: TGTGCCAGCAGCTTCCCAGGGAGGGACACTGAAGCTTTCTTT. Translating gives CASSFPGRDTEAFF. Drawing the rest from reference TRBV7-2 and TRBJ1-1, the complete variable domain is GAGVSQSPSNKVTEKGKDVELRCDPISGHTALYWYRQSLGQGLEFLIYFQGNSAPDKSGLPSDRFSAERTGGSVSTLTIQRTQQEDSAVYLCASSFPGRDTEAFFGQGTRLTVV.

This clonotype was detected only a few times. This chain links TRBV24-1 with TRBJ1-5, with 10 bases lining up with TRBD1. CDR3 size: 15 residues. V lost 4 bases to trimming and J lost 6 bases; unmatched junction nucleotides: 5. The germline CDR1 and CDR2 sequences are KGHDR and SFDVKD. CDR3 protein: CATSDPRTGGQPQHF. The CDR3 nucleotides read TGTGCCACCAGTGACCCGAGGACAGGGGGTCAGCCCCAGCATTTT.

J is TRBJ2-7 and V is TRBV20-1; a weak D match, TRBD2 (6 bases). There are 14 residues in the CDR3. The V and J ends lost 3 bases and 1 base respectively, with 13 bases between them. Germline V CDR1 and CDR2: DFQATT, SNEGSKA (reference sequence). The CDR3, as DNA: TGCAGTGCTAGTTCCCCAGGGACTTCCTACGAGCAGTACTTC. Translation: CSASSPGTSYEQYF.

The rearrangement joins TRBV29-1 to TRBJ2-5; 7 bases align to TRBD2. The CDR3 contains 14 residues. Trimming cost V 5 bases and J 5 bases; bases outside gene matches: 11. Germline V lookup: CDR1 SQVTM, CDR2 ANQGSEA. The CDR3 reads CSVFSLAEGETQYF. CDR3 nucleotides: TGCAGCGTTTTTAGTCTAGCGGAAGGGGAGACCCAGTACTTC.

This sequence joins TRBV27 and TRBJ2-1, with 8 bases lining up with TRBD2. The V gene end was trimmed by 6 bases and the J gene end by 10 bases; junction bases not matched to a gene: 8. The CDR3 covers 13 residues. Germline-derived CDR1 and CDR2 are MNHEY and SMNVEV (reference sequence). The CDR3 loop reads CASSPGGGSEQFF. The CDR3 DNA is TGTGCCAGCAGCCCGGGGGGGGGATCGGAGCAGTTCTTC.

The chain has TRBV14 and TRBJ2-3; D is uncertain. The ends were cut back, 4 bases at V and 4 bases at J, with 12 bases in the middle. The CDR3 has 14 amino acids. Germline CDR1 and CDR2: SGHDN and FVKESK. The CDR3 loop reads CASSPGPTPDTQYF. Here the CDR3 DNA reads TGTGCCAGCAGCCCCGGGCCAACCCCAGATACGCAGTATTTT.

The chain couples TRBV29-1 to TRBJ2-5; the D gene is possibly TRBD1 (5 bases). Trimming stripped 4 bases from V and 4 bases from J, with 19 bases between. From germline, CDR1 is SQVTM and CDR2 ANQGSEA. This CDR3 is 15 amino acids long. The CDR3 spells CSVGVPQGLLETQYF. The CDR3 region has the DNA TGCAGCGTTGGGGTCCCGCAGGGATTGTTAGAGACCCAGTACTTC.

V usage is TRBV7-9 and J usage is TRBJ1-1; D gene ambiguous. Germline assignment: CDR1 SEHNR and CDR2 FQNEAQ (reference sequence). This CDR3 region has 13 residues. The V end lost 1 base, the J end lost 6 bases, and 9 bases lay between the germline ends. DNA of the CDR3: TGTGCCAGCAGCTTAGAGATTACTCCTGAAGCTTTCTTT. Protein sequence: CASSLEITPEAFF.

This clonotype was counted a few times. J is TRBJ2-4 and V is TRBV7-2; D ambiguous. Germline CDR1 is SGHTA and CDR2 is FQGNSA. CDR3 size: 16 residues. The V end lost 3 bases, the J end lost 1 base, and 13 bases lay between the germline ends. CDR3 amino acids: CASSFGGSRAKNIQYF. The CDR3 coding sequence is TGTGCCAGCAGCTTCGGCGGCTCCAGGGCCAAAAACATTCAGTACTTC.

As regards this clonotype: Sequence at one end of the junction differs from germline and may be a read error. The chain joins TRBV18 to TRBJ2-1, with D perhaps matching TRBD1 (6 bases). The CDR3 is made up of 15 amino acids. Per germline, CDR1 KGHSH and CDR2 LQKENI. This chain's CDR3 is CASSPRTEYYNERFF. Written as DNA, the CDR3 is TGTGCCAGCTCACCAAGGACAGAATACTACAATGAGCGGTTCTTC.

The gene calls are TRBV6-5 and TRBJ1-5, with 9 nucleotides matching TRBD1. J gave up 4 bases and V 6 bases, and 7 bases lay outside the gene matches. This CDR3 contains 15 residues. Germline V gene lookup returns CDR1 MNHEY and CDR2 SVGAGI. The CDR3 here is CASRNTGTGNQPQHF. DNA of the CDR3: TGTGCCAGCAGGAACACCGGGACAGGGAATCAGCCCCAGCATTTT.

There are a few counts of this clonotype. This chain joins TRBV20-1 and TRBJ2-3; D remains ambiguous. Between the trimmed V and J ends, which lost 2 bases and 2 bases, there was a span of 23 bases. Per germline, CDR1 DFQATT and CDR2 SNEGSKA (reference sequence). CDR3 length equals 18 residues. DNA for the CDR3: TGCAGTGCTAGATACCTCCAAGGTCGCAGGCCAAACACAGATACGCAGTATTTT. This gives the protein CSARYLQGRRPNTDTQYF.

This rearrangement joins TRBV12-1 to TRBJ2-1; the table's D call TRBD1 went unverified against the DNA. TRBV12-1 is an annotated pseudogene. The CDR3 runs to 14 residues. CDR3 nucleotides: TGTGCCAGCAGCTACCTGGACAGGAGGAATGAGCAGTTCTTC. This sequence encodes CASSYLDRRNEQFF.

CDR3 in amino acids: CASSDNTRAYEQYF. The CDR3, as DNA: TGTGCCAGCAGTGACAACACTCGGGCCTACGAGCAGTACTTC. This chain joins TRBV6-2 or TRBV6-3 and TRBJ2-7; D gene unclear. CDR1 and CDR2 (germline): MNHEY, SVGEGT. Trimming left V 5 bases short and J 2 bases short, with 13 bases between. The CDR3 consists of 14 residues.

The DNA of the CDR3 is TGCGCCAGCAGCACGGGACTAGCGGTGAACACCGGGGAGCTGTTTTTT. Its protein is CASSTGLAVNTGELFF. The genes are TRBV5-1 and TRBJ2-2; 11 nucleotides align to TRBD2. The CDR3 is 16 amino acids. V lost 4 bases and J lost 1; bases outside the gene matches: 3. In germline, CDR1 is SGHRS, CDR2 YFSETQ.

The chain's CDR3 is CASSQDLQGARLEQFF. The CDR3 region has the DNA TGCGCCAGCAGCCAAGATCTCCAGGGGGCGCGTCTCGAGCAGTTCTTC. The chain combines TRBV4-3 with TRBJ2-1, with 8 bases identical to TRBD1. In germline, CDR1 is LGHNA, CDR2 YSLEER. Losses at the gene ends were 0 bases for V and 10 bases for J; bases not matched to a gene: 11. CDR3 length equals 16 residues.

The chain joins TRBV4-2 to TRBJ2-1, with 9 bases matching TRBD1. J lost 4 bases, V lost 0 bases, and 10 bases had no gene match. This CDR3 is built from 18 residues. Germline CDR1 and CDR2: LGHNA and YNFKEQ. The CDR3 is CASSQDGRQGVEYNEQFF. The CDR3 DNA reads TGTGCCAGCAGCCAAGATGGCCGACAGGGGGTAGAGTACAATGAGCAGTTCTTC.

This chain links TRBV27 with TRBJ1-1, with a tentative D call TRBD1 (6 bases). The germline CDR1 and CDR2 sequences are MNHEY and SMNVEV (reference sequence). This CDR3 comprises 16 residues. V lost 5 bases to trimming and J lost 0 bases, with 16 bases between them. This CDR3 is CASSASRGVMNTEAFF. CDR3 in DNA: TGTGCCAGCAGTGCATCCAGGGGAGTCATGAACACTGAAGCTTTCTTT.